The 19 T cell receptor beta chains in this list originate from one sample, sequenced in a study of blood T cell repertoires in COVID-19. Using immunoSEQ multiplex PCR, the repertoire was profiled, and TCRdb retains in-frame clones only, with some absent. The top ten hold 0.65% to 0.95% of the sample, which has over 200,000 clones, over 75% seen once. The sequenced sample consisted of peripheral blood. The receptors come from a woman aged 25 to 39 with acute or convalescent COVID-19.

This chain links TRBV19 with TRBJ2-2, with D possibly being TRBD1 (6 bases). Trimming removed 6 bases from V and 1 base from J, with 12 bases in between. Germline CDR1 reads LNHDA; CDR2 reads SQIVND (reference sequence). CDR3 length equals 15 residues. CDR3 coding DNA: TGTGCCAGTAGGAACAACAGGGAGAACACCGGGGAGCTGTTTTTT. It codes for CASRNNRENTGELFF.

The chain recombines TRBV9 with TRBJ1-1, with D perhaps matching TRBD1 (5 bases). The CDR3 runs 13 residues. Germline loops: CDR1 SGDLS, CDR2 YYNGEE. The V and J ends lost 3 bases and 8 bases respectively, with 14 bases between them. The CDR3 DNA follows: TGTGCCAGCAGCGCCCCCCCGTGGACAGAAGCTTTCTTT. Amino acids: CASSAPPWTEAFF.

A note on this clone: Other DNA sequences from this sample encode an identical CDR3 as well. The chain couples TRBV5-4 to TRBJ2-7; 8 nucleotides align to TRBD1. The CDR3 runs to 12 residues. CDR1 and CDR2 from the germline V gene are SGHNT and YYREEE (reference sequence). J gave up 7 bases and V 0 bases, and 0 bases lay outside the gene matches. The CDR3 sequence is CASSLGQGEQYF. CDR3 in DNA: TGTGCCAGCAGCTTGGGACAGGGGGAGCAGTACTTC.

The genes are TRBV12-3 or TRBV12-4 and TRBJ2-7, with D uncertain. The CDR3 contains 11 residues. V lost 7 bases and J 3 bases, leaving 7 bases between the germline ends. The CDR3 loop reads CASTASYEQYF. The CDR3 coding sequence is TGTGCCAGCACCGCCAGCTACGAGCAGTACTTC.

The chain is built from TRBV12-3 or TRBV12-4 and TRBJ2-2; D is undetermined. CDR3 length: 13 amino acids. V was clipped by 2 bases and J by 8 bases, with 9 bases between them. DNA of the CDR3: TGTGCCAGCAGTTTATCAGGTTCAGGGGAGCTGTTTTTT. As protein: CASSLSGSGELFF.

For the CDR3, the DNA is TGTGCCACCAAGTTAGCCGGGACAGGACCCACCGGGGAGCTGTTTTTT. Residues: CATKLAGTGPTGELFF. The chain is built from TRBV19 and TRBJ2-2, with 8 nucleotides matching TRBD1. In germline, CDR1 is LNHDA, CDR2 SQIVND (reference sequence). The CDR3 consists of 16 residues. The J segment lost 4 bases and the V segment lost 10 bases, leaving 14 bases of the junction unmatched.

V is TRBV11-2 and J is TRBJ1-1, with D perhaps matching TRBD1 (6 bases). Germline V gives CDR1 SGHAT, CDR2 FQNNGV. Trimming shortened V by 4 bases and J by 0 bases, and 15 bases separated the two germline ends. The CDR3 is 16 residues long. The CDR3 spells CASSSGLRGMNTEAFF. The CDR3 nucleotides read TGTGCCAGCAGCTCCGGGCTCAGGGGTATGAACACTGAAGCTTTCTTT.

This chain connects TRBV3-1 (or the pseudogene TRBV3-2) to TRBJ2-1; 9 bases line up with TRBD2. The length of the CDR3 is 16 residues. Losses at the gene ends were 6 bases for V and 6 bases for J; bases not matched to a gene: 12. The V gene's germline CDR1 is LGHDT and CDR2 YNNKEL (reference sequence). The CDR3 region is CASSTRSRGRANEQFF. As DNA, the CDR3 is TGTGCCAGCAGTACAAGGTCTCGCGGGAGGGCCAATGAGCAGTTCTTC.

The V call is TRBV19, the J call TRBJ2-7; D is perhaps TRBD1 (6 bases). Trimming stripped 3 bases from V and 2 bases from J, with 11 bases between. The germline V gene has CDR1 LNHDA and CDR2 SQIVND (reference sequence). There are 14 residues in the CDR3. The CDR3 protein is CASSIRGHTYEQYF. CDR3 sequence (DNA): TGTGCCAGTAGTATCAGGGGCCATACCTACGAGCAGTACTTC.

The genes are TRBV6-2 or TRBV6-3 and TRBJ2-2; D not certain. The CDR3 is 14 residues long. Germline CDR1 MNHEY, CDR2 SVGEGT. With 6 bases removed from V and 2 bases from J, the gap between germline ends came to 10 bases. The CDR3 bases are TGTGCCAGCAGCACTCTACGAAACACCGGGGAGCTGTTTTTT. Protein sequence: CASSTLRNTGELFF.

This chain uses TRBV19 with TRBJ2-5; D is perhaps TRBD1 (6 bases). This CDR3 spans 15 amino acids. Germline V gene data show CDR1 as LNHDA and CDR2 as SQIVND (reference sequence). Between the trimmed V and J ends, which lost 1 base and 4 bases, there was a span of 13 bases. CDR3 sequence reads: CASSIGRSRGETQYF. DNA for the CDR3: TGTGCCAGTAGTATAGGTCGAAGCAGGGGAGAGACCCAGTACTTC. Full variable domain (missing parts from reference TRBV19 and TRBJ2-5): DGGITQSPKYLFRKEGQNVTLSCEQNLNHDAMYWYRQDPGQGLRLIYYSQIVNDFQKGDIAEGYSVSREKKESFPLTVTSAQKNPTAFYLCASSIGRSRGETQYFGPGTRLLVL.

The CDR3 here is CASSLDPGARSNEQFF. In DNA form, the CDR3 reads TGTGCCAGCAGCTTAGATCCGGGAGCTAGATCAAATGAGCAGTTCTTC. The chain joins TRBV5-4 to TRBJ2-1; a possible D gene is TRBD2 (6 bases). This CDR3 contains 16 residues. V shed 2 bases and J shed 7 bases, with 19 bases lying between them. CDR1 and CDR2 from the germline V gene are SGHNT and YYREEE (reference sequence).

V gene TRBV19 combines with J gene TRBJ2-1; 12 nucleotides match TRBD1. V lost 3 bases, J lost 7 bases, and 7 bases stayed unmatched. The CDR3 consists of 16 residues. Germline CDR1 and CDR2: LNHDA and SQIVND (reference sequence). CDR3 bases: TGTGCCAGTAGTATGAGGGACAGGGGGCTGAGGAATGAGCAGTTCTTC. Residues: CASSMRDRGLRNEQFF.

With regard to this clone: At one end the junction does not follow the germline gene, possibly because of a read error. The CDR3: CTSSQDRRLGYNEQFF. The CDR3 DNA reads as TGCACCAGCAGCCAAGATCGAAGACTAGGTTACAATGAGCAGTTCTTC. The chain carries TRBV4-3 and TRBJ2-1; a weak D match, TRBD2 (6 bases). This CDR3 is 16 amino acids long. Germline V CDR1 and CDR2: LGHNA, YSLEER.

The chain uses TRBV30 and TRBJ2-6; D is unresolved. The germline V and J ends were trimmed by 4 bases and 2 bases, with 3 bases remaining between them. Germline V gene lookup returns CDR1 GTSNPN and CDR2 SVGIG (reference sequence). The CDR3 has 12 residues. The DNA of the CDR3 is TGTGCCTGGACCACTGGGGCCAACGTCCTGACTTTC. Its translation is CAWTTGANVLTF.

This clone has only one observation. This chain connects TRBV10-3 to TRBJ2-1; 9 nucleotides line up with TRBD2. The germline V gene encodes CDR1 ENHRY and CDR2 SYGVKD. The CDR3 spans 16 residues. The V and J ends lost 2 bases and 5 bases, in that order; junction bases with no gene match: 7. As DNA, the CDR3 is TGTGCCATCAGTGAGATTCTAAGCGGGAGGAACAATGAGCAGTTCTTC. Protein sequence: CAISEILSGRNNEQFF.

The rearrangement links TRBV3-1 (or the pseudogene TRBV3-2) to TRBJ2-5, with TRBD2 identical over 14 bases. From germline, CDR1 is LGHDT and CDR2 YNNKEL (reference sequence). The CDR3 runs 19 residues. Trimming cost V 1 base and J 5 bases; bases outside gene matches: 12. The DNA for the CDR3 is TGTGCCAGCAGCCAAGTGCGGGCCCAGACTAGCGGGAGGGCGGAGACCCAGTACTTC. Protein product: CASSQVRAQTSGRAETQYF.

J is TRBJ2-2 and V is TRBV4-1; the match to TRBD1 covers 9 bases. Unmatched junction bases numbered 4, after V lost 4 bases and J lost 4 bases. Per germline, CDR1 MGHRA and CDR2 YSYEKL. This CDR3 region has 15 residues. CDR3 residues: CASSRDREVTGELFF. CDR3 coding DNA: TGCGCCAGCAGCCGGGACAGGGAGGTCACCGGGGAGCTGTTTTTT.

The rearrangement joins TRBV6-6 to TRBJ2-1; 8 nucleotides align to TRBD2. Germline trimming cut 5 bases from V and 3 bases from J; bases unmatched to any gene: 12. Germline V CDR1 and CDR2: MNHNY, SVGAGI (reference sequence). The CDR3 spans 17 residues. The CDR3 is CASSRLPTSGVYNEQFF. DNA of the CDR3: TGTGCCAGCAGTCGACTACCCACTAGCGGAGTCTACAATGAGCAGTTCTTC.